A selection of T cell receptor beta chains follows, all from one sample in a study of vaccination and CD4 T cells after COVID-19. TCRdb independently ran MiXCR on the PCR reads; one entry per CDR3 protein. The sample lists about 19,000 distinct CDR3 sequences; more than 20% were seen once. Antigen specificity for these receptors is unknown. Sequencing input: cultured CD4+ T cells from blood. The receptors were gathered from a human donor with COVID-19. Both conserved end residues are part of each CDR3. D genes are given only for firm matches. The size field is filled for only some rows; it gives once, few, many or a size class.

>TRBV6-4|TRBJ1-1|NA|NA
CASSDSKPLNTEAFF
TGTGCCAGCAGTGACTCGAAACCGCTGAACACTGAAGCTTTCTTT
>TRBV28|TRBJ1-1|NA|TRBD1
CAGGGTGGRDSFF
TGTGCCGGGGGAGGGACAGGGGGCCGTGATTCTTTCTTT
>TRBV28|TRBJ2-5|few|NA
CASSFGGVQETQYF
TGTGCCAGCAGTTTTGGGGGAGTCCAAGAGACCCAGTACTTC
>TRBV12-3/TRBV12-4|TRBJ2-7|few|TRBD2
CASSSAGTSGVPYEQYF
TGTGCCAGCAGTTCCGCCGGGACTAGCGGGGTCCCCTACGAGCAGTACTTC
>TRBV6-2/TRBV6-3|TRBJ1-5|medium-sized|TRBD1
CASSYSRTGGQPQHF
TGTGCCAGCAGTTACTCGAGGACAGGGGGTCAGCCCCAGCATTTT
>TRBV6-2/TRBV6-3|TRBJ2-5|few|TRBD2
CASSYRGLGYQETQYF
TGTGCCAGCAGTTATAGGGGACTAGGGTACCAAGAGACCCAGTACTTC
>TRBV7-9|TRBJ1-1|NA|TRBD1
CASSRRGLVRTEAFF
TGTGCCAGCAGCCGCAGGGGGCTGGTTCGGACTGAAGCTTTCTTT
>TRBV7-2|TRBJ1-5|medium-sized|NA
CASSRTVLSNQPQHF
TGTGCCAGCAGCAGGACAGTTTTAAGCAATCAGCCCCAGCATTTT
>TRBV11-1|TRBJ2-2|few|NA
CASSPRGQNTGELFF
TGTGCCAGCAGCCCTAGGGGACAGAACACCGGGGAGCTGTTTTTT
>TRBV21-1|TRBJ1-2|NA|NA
CTSSKDPSVRGGYTF
TGTACCAGCAGCAAAGACCCCTCAGTTAGGGGTGGCTACACCTTC
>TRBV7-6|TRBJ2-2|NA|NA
CASSLGWGQSRNTGELFF
TGTGCCAGCAGCTTAGGCTGGGGGCAATCCCGGAACACCGGGGAGCTGTTTTTT
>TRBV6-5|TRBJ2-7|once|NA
CASSFSHSGQGAYEQYF
TGTGCCAGCAGTTTCTCTCACTCCGGGCAGGGAGCCTACGAGCAGTACTTC
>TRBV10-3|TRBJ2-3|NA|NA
CAIRGDTDTQYF
TGTGCCATTAGGGGGGACACAGATACGCAGTATTTT
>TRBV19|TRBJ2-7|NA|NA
CASSSFSHTYEQYF
TGTGCCAGTAGTTCGTTCAGTCATACCTACGAGCAGTACTTC
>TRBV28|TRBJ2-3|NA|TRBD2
CAGSETSAFEDTQYF
TGTGCCGGCTCCGAGACTAGCGCGTTCGAAGATACGCAGTATTTT
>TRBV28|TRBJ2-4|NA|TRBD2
CASSSLGAGGLVIQYF
TGTGCCAGCAGTTCCCTCGGGGCGGGGGGGCTGGTCATTCAGTACTTC
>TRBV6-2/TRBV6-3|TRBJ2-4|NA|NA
CASSYGGSKNIQYF
TGTGCCAGCAGTTACGGAGGGTCCAAAAACATTCAGTACTTC
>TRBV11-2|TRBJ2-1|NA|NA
CASSILTGSYNEQFF
TGTGCCAGCAGCATCCTGACAGGCTCCTACAATGAGCAGTTCTTC
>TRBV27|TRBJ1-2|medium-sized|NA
CASSLGLGDGYTF
TGTGCCAGCAGTTTAGGACTGGGCGATGGCTACACCTTC
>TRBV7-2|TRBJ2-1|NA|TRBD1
CASSLDRVRNEQFF
TGTGCCAGCAGCCTCGACAGGGTGCGGAATGAGCAGTTCTTC
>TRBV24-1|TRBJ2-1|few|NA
CATSDVGHFDSYNEQFF
TGTGCCACCAGTGATGTGGGACACTTCGATTCCTACAATGAGCAGTTCTTC
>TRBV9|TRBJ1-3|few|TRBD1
CASSWDRGSGNTIYF
TGTGCCAGCAGCTGGGACAGGGGGTCTGGAAACACCATATATTTT
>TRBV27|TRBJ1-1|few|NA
CASWGAGAGTEAFF
TGTGCCAGCTGGGGGGCGGGGGCGGGCACTGAAGCTTTCTTT
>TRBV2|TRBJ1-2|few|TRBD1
CASALGTGGNYGYTF
TGTGCCAGCGCGTTAGGGACAGGAGGTAACTATGGCTACACCTTC
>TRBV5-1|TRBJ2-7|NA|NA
CASSLGTSRVEGQYF
TGCGCCAGCAGCTTGGGAACTAGCAGGGTTGAGGGGCAGTACTTC
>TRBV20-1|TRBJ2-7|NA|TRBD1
CSASEWDRGTYEQYF
TGCAGTGCTAGCGAATGGGACAGGGGGACCTACGAGCAGTACTTC
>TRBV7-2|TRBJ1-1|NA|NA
CASSLNAGTTEAFF
TGTGCCAGCAGCTTGAACGCAGGCACCACTGAAGCTTTCTTT
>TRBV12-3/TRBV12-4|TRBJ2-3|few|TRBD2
CASSFWSSGLTDTQYF
TGTGCCAGCAGTTTTTGGTCTAGCGGGCTCACAGATACGCAGTATTTT
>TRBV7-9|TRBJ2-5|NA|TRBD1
CASSPWTGGDQATQYF
TGTGCCAGCAGCCCTTGGACAGGGGGCGACCAAGCGACCCAGTACTTC
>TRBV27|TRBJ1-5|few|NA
CASSVGGSGNQPQHF
TGTGCCAGCAGTGTAGGGGGTAGCGGCAATCAGCCCCAGCATTTT
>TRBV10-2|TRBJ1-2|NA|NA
CASSGGVQLIYGYTF
TGCGCCAGCAGTGGGGGGGTGCAACTTATCTATGGCTACACCTTC
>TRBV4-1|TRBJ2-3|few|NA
CASSQEWLASTDTQYF
TGCGCCAGCAGCCAAGAATGGTTAGCGAGCACAGATACGCAGTATTTT